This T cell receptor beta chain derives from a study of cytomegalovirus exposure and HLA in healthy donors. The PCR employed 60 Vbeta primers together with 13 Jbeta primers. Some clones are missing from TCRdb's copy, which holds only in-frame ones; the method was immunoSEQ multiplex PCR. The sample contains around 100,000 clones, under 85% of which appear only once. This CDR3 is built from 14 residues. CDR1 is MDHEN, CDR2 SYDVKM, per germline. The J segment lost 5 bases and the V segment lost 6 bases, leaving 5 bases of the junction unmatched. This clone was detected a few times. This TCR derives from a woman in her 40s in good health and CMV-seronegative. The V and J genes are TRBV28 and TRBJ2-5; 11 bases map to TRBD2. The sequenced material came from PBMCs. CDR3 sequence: CASRLAGVRETQYF. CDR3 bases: TGTGCCAGCAGACTAGCGGGAGTACGTGAGACCCAGTACTTC.